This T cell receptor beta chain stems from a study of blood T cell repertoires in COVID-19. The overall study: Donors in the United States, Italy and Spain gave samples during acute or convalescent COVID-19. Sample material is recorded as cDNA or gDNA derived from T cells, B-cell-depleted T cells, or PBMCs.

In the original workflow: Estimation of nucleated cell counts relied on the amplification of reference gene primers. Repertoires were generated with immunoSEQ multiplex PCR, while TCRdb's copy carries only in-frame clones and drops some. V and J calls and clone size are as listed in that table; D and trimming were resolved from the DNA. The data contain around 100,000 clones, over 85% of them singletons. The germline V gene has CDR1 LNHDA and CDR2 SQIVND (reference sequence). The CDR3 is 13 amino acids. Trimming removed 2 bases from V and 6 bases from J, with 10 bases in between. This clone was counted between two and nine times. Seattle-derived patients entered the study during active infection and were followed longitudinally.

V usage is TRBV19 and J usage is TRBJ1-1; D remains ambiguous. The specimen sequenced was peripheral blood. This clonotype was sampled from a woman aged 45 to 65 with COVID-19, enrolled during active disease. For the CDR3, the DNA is TGTGCCAGTAGTATAACGGTAACGTCTGAAGCTTTCTTT. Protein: CASSITVTSEAFF.